This T cell receptor (beta chain) was captured in a study of blood T cell repertoires in COVID-19. In the study overall: Italy, Spain and the United States were the sources of the convalescent and acute COVID-19 samples. The analysed material was cDNA or gDNA that came from T cells, B-cell-depleted T cells, or PBMCs.

Participants reported their clinical history, and cohort assignment relied on those reports. Under the authors' procedure: From reference gene primer amplification, estimates of nucleated cell counts were derived. Libraries were prepared by immunoSEQ multiplex PCR; TCRdb keeps only in-frame clonotypes and omits some of them. The V and J calls and clone size come from that table; D and trimming were worked out from the DNA. The sample includes 430,000 or so clones, 70% to 90% of them seen just once. Trimming removed 3 bases from V and 0 bases from J; junction bases left unmatched: 3. This CDR3 has 15 amino acids. Germline V CDR1 and CDR2: LNHDA, SQIVND (reference sequence).

Material for sequencing was PBMCs or T cells enriched from blood (not recorded which). V is TRBV19 and J is TRBJ1-1, with TRBD1 identical over 8 bases. The origin of this receptor is a woman aged 18-30 years who had been exposed to COVID-19. CDR3 DNA sequence: TGTGCCAGTAGTATGCAGGGGGCTTTGAACACTGAAGCTTTCTTT. It encodes CASSMQGALNTEAFF.